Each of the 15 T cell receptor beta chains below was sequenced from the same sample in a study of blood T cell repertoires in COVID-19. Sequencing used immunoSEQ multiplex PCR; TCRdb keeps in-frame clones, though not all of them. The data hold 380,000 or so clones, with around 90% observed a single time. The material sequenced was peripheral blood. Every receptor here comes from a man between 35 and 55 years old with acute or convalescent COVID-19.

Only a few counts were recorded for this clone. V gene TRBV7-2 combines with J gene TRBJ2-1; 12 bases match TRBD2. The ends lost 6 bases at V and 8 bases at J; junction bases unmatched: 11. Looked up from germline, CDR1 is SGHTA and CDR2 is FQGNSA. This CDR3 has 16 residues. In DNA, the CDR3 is TGTGCCAGCAGAAAAGGGGGGACTAGCGGGTTTCATGAGCAGTTCTTC. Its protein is CASRKGGTSGFHEQFF.

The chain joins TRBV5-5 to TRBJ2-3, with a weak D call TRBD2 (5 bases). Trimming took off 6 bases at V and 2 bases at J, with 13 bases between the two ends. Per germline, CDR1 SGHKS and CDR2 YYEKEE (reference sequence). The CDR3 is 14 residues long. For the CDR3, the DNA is TGTGCCAGCATCCCGGGAACACCCACAGATACGCAGTATTTT. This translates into CASIPGTPTDTQYF.

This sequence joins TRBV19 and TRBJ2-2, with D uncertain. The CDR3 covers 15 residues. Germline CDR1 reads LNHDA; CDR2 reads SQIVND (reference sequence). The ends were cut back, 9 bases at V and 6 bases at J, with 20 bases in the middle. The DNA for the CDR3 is TGTGCCAGCACCCGCGGCCCAACAAAGGCCGGGGAGCTGTTTTTT. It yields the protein CASTRGPTKAGELFF.

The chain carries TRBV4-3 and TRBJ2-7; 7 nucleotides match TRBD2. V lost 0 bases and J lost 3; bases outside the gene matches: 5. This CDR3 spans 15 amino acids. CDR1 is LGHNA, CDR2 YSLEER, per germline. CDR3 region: CASSQDGGVYYEQYF. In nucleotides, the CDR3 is TGCGCCAGCAGCCAAGATGGGGGGGTATACTACGAGCAGTACTTC.

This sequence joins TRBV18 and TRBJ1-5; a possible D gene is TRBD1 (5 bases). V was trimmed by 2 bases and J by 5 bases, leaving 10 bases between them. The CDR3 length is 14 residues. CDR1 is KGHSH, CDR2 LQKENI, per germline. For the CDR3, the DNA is TGTGCCAGCTCACCAGACACGGGGGATCAGCCCCAGCATTTT. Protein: CASSPDTGDQPQHF.

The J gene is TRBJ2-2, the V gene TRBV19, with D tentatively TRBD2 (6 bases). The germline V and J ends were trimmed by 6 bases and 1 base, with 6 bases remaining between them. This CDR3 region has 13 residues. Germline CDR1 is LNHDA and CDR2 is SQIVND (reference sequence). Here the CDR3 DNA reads TGTGCCAGTAGGGGACTGAACACCGGGGAGCTGTTTTTT. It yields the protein CASRGLNTGELFF.

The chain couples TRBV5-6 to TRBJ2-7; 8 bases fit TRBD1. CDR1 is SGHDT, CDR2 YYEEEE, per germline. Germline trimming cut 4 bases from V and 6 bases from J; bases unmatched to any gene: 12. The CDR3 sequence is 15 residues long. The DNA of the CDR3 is TGTGCCAGCAGCACCCTCGGACAGGGATTCGGCGAGCAGTACTTC. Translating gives CASSTLGQGFGEQYF.

This CDR3 reads CAWSVPGDIFSYEQYF. The CDR3 DNA reads as TGTGCCTGGAGTGTACCGGGGGATATTTTCTCCTACGAGCAGTACTTC. The chain uses TRBV30 and TRBJ2-7; D might be TRBD2 (6 bases). Trimming removed 0 bases from V and 0 bases from J, with 15 bases in between. The CDR3 totals 16 residues. Germline V lookup: CDR1 GTSNPN, CDR2 SVGIG (reference sequence). Combining the CDR3 with reference TRBV30 and TRBJ2-7 gives the whole variable domain SQTIHQWPATLVQPVGSPLSLECTVEGTSNPNLYWYRQAAGRGLQLLFYSVGIGQISSEVPQNLSASRPQDRQFILSSKKLLLSDSGFYLCAWSVPGDIFSYEQYFGPGTRLTVT.

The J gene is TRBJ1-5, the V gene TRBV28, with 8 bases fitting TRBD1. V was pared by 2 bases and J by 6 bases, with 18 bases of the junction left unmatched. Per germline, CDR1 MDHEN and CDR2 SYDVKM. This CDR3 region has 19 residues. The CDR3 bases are TGTGCCAGCAGTTTAACGGTGTCGGGCAGGGGGCATGCGCTTCAGCCCCAGCATTTT. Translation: CASSLTVSGRGHALQPQHF.

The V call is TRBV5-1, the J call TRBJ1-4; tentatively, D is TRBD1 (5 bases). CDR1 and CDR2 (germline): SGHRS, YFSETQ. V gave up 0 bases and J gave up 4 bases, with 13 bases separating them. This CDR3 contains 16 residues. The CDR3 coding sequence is TGCGCCAGCAGCTTGGTAGGGGCGCCGGATAATGAAAAACTGTTTTTT. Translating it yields CASSLVGAPDNEKLFF.

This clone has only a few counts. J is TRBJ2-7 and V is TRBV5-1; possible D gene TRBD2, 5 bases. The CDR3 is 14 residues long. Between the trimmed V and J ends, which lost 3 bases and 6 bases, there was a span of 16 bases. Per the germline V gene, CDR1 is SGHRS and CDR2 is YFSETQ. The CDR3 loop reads CASSWGSSEGEQYF. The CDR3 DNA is TGCGCCAGCAGCTGGGGTAGTAGTGAGGGCGAGCAGTACTTC.

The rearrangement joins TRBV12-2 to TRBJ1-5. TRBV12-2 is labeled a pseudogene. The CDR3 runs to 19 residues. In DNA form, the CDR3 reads TGTGCAAGTCGCTGGGCCTTGCGGGGCGTGAGTTTGGGCAATCAGCCCCAGCATTTT. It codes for CASRWALRGVSLGNQPQHF.

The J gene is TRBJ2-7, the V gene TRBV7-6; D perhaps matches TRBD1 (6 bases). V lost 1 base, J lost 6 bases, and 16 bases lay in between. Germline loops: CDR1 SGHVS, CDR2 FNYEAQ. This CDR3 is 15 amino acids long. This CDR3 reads CASSLGAIQGREQYF. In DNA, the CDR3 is TGTGCCAGCAGCTTAGGTGCCATCCAGGGGCGCGAGCAGTACTTC.

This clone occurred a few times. CDR3 region: CASTSPRTANYGYTF. The CDR3 bases are TGTGCCAGCACCTCACCGCGGACAGCTAACTATGGCTACACCTTC. The chain carries TRBV6-7 and TRBJ1-2; D perhaps matches TRBD1 (6 bases). TRBV6-7 is identified as an open reading frame with a role that is uncertain. Trimming removed 7 bases at V and 0 bases at J, with 15 bases between. This CDR3 comprises 15 residues.

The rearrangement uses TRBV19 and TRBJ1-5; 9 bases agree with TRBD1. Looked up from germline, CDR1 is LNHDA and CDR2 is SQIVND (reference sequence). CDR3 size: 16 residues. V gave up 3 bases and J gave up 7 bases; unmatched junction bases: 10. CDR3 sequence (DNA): TGTGCCAGTAGTATTAGCCTGGGACAGGGCATCCAGCCCCAGCATTTT. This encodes CASSISLGQGIQPQHF.